The 4 T cell receptor beta chains presented below share a single source sample, sequenced in a study of shared clonotypes between healthy human individuals. The protocol was immunoSEQ multiplex PCR, while the TCRdb copy is restricted to in-frame clones and leaves out a portion. The sample records hundreds of thousands of clones, approximately 97% being singletons. Sequences were obtained from naive CD4+ T cells sorted from blood. Regarding subset: CD45RA+ positively selected. The receptors come from a woman aged 30 to 39 in good health.

The genes are TRBV7-2 and TRBJ1-1; no firm D call. This CDR3 contains 17 residues. CDR1 SGHTA and CDR2 FQGNSA come from the germline V gene. Trimming pared 1 base from V and 1 base from J, leaving 16 bases between. This chain's CDR3 is CASSLVKLRTRNTEAFF. Here the CDR3 DNA reads TGTGCCAGCAGCTTAGTCAAGCTAAGGACGAGGAACACTGAAGCTTTCTTT.

This sequence joins TRBV5-1 and TRBJ2-5; D remains unclear. V dropped 4 bases and J dropped 3 bases, with 16 bases sitting between them. This CDR3 region has 15 residues. CDR1 SGHRS and CDR2 YFSETQ come from the germline V gene. As DNA, the CDR3 is TGCGCCAGCAGCCCCGTTAGGGCCAACAAAGAGACCCAGTACTTC. This translates into CASSPVRANKETQYF. Together with reference TRBV5-1 and TRBJ2-5, the CDR3 gives the full variable domain: KAGVTQTPRYLIKTRGQQVTLSCSPISGHRSVSWYQQTPGQGLQFLFEYFSETQRNKGNFPGRFSGRQFSNSRSEMNVSTLELGDSALYLCASSPVRANKETQYFGPGTRLLVL.

This sequence joins TRBV5-1 and TRBJ1-2; weak D call: TRBD1 (5 bases). The V end was cut by 4 bases, the J end by 2 bases, with 9 bases between. The CDR3 runs to 13 residues. Germline V gives CDR1 SGHRS, CDR2 YFSETQ. The DNA for the CDR3 is TGCGCCAGCAGCACCCGGGACAACTATGGCTACACCTTC. Translating it yields CASSTRDNYGYTF.

This rearrangement joins TRBV28 to TRBJ2-3, with TRBD2 matching over 7 bases. The CDR3 is 18 residues long. The V and J ends lost 4 bases and 3 bases, in that order; junction bases with no gene match: 16. The germline V gene encodes CDR1 MDHEN and CDR2 SYDVKM. The CDR3, as DNA: TGTGCCAGCAGTTCTCAGGGTAAGCGGGAACCGGTGACAGATACGCAGTATTTT. This codes for CASSSQGKREPVTDTQYF.